This T cell receptor beta chain emerged from a study of cytomegalovirus exposure and HLA in healthy donors. A multiplex PCR was run with 60 Vbeta primers and 13 Jbeta primers. Only in-frame clones appear in the TCRdb table, and some are missing; sequencing was by immunoSEQ multiplex PCR. The table lists over 100,000 clones, roughly 80% of them singletons, with approximately 7.2% in the top ten. V lost 0 bases to trimming and J lost 6 bases, with 10 bases between them. Germline CDR1 reads SGHKS; CDR2 reads YYEKEE (reference sequence). The CDR3 totals 13 residues. The sample taken for sequencing was PBMCs. This TCR was recovered from a male donor in good health and CMV-seronegative. The chain links TRBV5-5 to TRBJ2-7; D is uncertain. Here the CDR3 reads CASSLGTAFEQYF. In nucleotides, the CDR3 is TGTGCCAGCAGCTTGGGCACAGCTTTCGAGCAGTACTTC. Looking up the rest from reference TRBV5-5 and TRBJ2-7 gives the full variable domain: DAGVTQSPTHLIKTRGQQVTLRCSPISGHKSVSWYQQVLGQGPQFIFQYYEKEERGRGNFPDRFSARQFPNYSSELNVNALLLGDSALYLCASSLGTAFEQYFGPGTRLTVT.